The source of this T cell receptor beta chain is a study of Ad26.COV2.S vaccination and SARS-CoV-2 variants. Turning to the study itself: Intramuscularly, Ad26.COV2.S was given either once or twice, 56 days apart.

Measured with immunoSEQ multiplex PCR; TCRdb has only the in-frame clones, and not every one. The sample consists of approximately 400,000 clones, under 90% of them appearing once. The CDR3 extends over 15 amino acids. Deletions cut 5 bases from V and 3 bases from J, with 14 bases between. Germline V gives CDR1 SGHTA, CDR2 FQGNSA. Treatment meaning: 15 to 20 received Ad26.COV2.S at low or high dose, single or two shots; several received placebo; per-sample allocation not given. On day 63 after the first injection, vaccine and placebo recipients gave samples. An adult aged 18-55 years in Boston served as the donor.

This clonotype originated in a person between 18 and 59 years old who received the Ad26.COV2.S COVID-19 vaccine or a placebo. V is TRBV7-2 and J is TRBJ1-5; D is unresolved. The source was peripheral blood, collected in a trial of Ad26.COV2.S vaccine versus placebo. CDR3 in amino acids: CASSRRVGLNQPQHF. The CDR3, as DNA: TGTGCCAGCAGCCGGAGGGTAGGGCTCAATCAGCCCCAGCATTTT.